This is a list of T cell receptor beta chains from one sample in a study of CD8 T cells in Susac syndrome. Each CDR3 protein gets one entry after TCRdb re-called the immunoSEQ multiplex PCR reads with MiXCR. The data hold about 300,000 distinct CDR3 sequences, with under 95% observed a single time. The sequencing sample was made of CD4+ T cells from PBMCs. The source is a human donor with multiple sclerosis. The conserved cysteine and the conserved F or W are not part of the CDR3 here. The size entry is marked missing in some rows and otherwise reads once, few, many or a size class.

clone_size	cdr3_length	v_call	j_call	cdr3_aa
.	12	TRBV30	TRBJ2-1	ACRRPAGMNEQF
.	13	TRBV7-2	TRBJ2-7	ASSLRGGQNYEQY
few	14	TRBV5-1	TRBJ2-1	ASSSGRVSNVNEQF
.	10	TRBV18	TRBJ2-7	ASSPDRSEQY
.	12	TRBV6-6	TRBJ2-5	ASRTGQDQETQY
.	12	TRBV20-1	TRBJ2-3	SAIGLAGGDTQY
.	13	TRBV11-2	TRBJ2-7	ASSFNRGGSYEQY
.	14	TRBV7-3	TRBJ2-4	ASSPTGKLAKNIQY
once	12	TRBV19	TRBJ1-2	ASSIAGISYGYT
once	11	TRBV7-9	TRBJ1-2	ASSSTGGDGYT
.	15	TRBV3-1	TRBJ2-5	ASSQDRDSGSQETQY
.	16	TRBV4-1	TRBJ1-5	ASSQVGRGGFRNQPQH
.	14	TRBV28	TRBJ2-7	ATTEIGGALSYEQY
.	13	TRBV6-2/TRBV6-3	TRBJ2-2	ASSYHRVSTGELF
.	14	TRBV6-1	TRBJ2-5	ASSGPRTSVKETQY
.	13	TRBV20-1	TRBJ2-7	SARSGLPGHYEQY
once	12	TRBV6-5	TRBJ1-1	ASTTARGSTEAF
.	12	TRBV7-9	TRBJ2-5	ASSLVVGKETQY
.	12	TRBV29-1	TRBJ2-3	SVVLSGTGDTQY
once	12	TRBV29-1	TRBJ2-1	SVYFRDHYNEQF
.	15	TRBV5-1	TRBJ2-5	ASSSGLAGGVGETQY
.	13	TRBV30	TRBJ1-3	AWSVSGGSGNTIY
once	10	TRBV20-1	TRBJ2-7	SARPSGGEQY
.	12	TRBV7-6	TRBJ2-7	ASSFQSGNYEQY
.	12	TRBV21-1	TRBJ2-5	ALQVLWGQETQY
.	10	TRBV28	TRBJ1-2	ASAGTPGGYT
.	11	TRBV6-5	TRBJ1-2	ASSKGQLYGYT
.	13	TRBV4-1	TRBJ1-5	ASSQDSAGNQPQH
.	13	TRBV3-1	TRBJ1-1	ASSQAAQSNTEAF
.	11	TRBV20-1	TRBJ2-1	SARPGGYNEQF
.	14	TRBV20-1	TRBJ1-5	SARGPGRGNNQPQH
.	17	TRBV7-7	TRBJ2-1	ASSLGDGGPKGEVNEQF
.	9	TRBV12-3/TRBV12-4	TRBJ2-5	ASSRGTNSN
.	12	TRBV10-3	TRBJ2-2	AISPGQNTGELF
.	12	TRBV12-3/TRBV12-4	TRBJ2-1	ASSSGLSYNEQF
.	13	TRBV7-3	TRBJ1-4	ASRCQGKTNEKLF
once	11	TRBV6-5	TRBJ1-6	ASRDRDNSPLH
.	15	TRBV11-3	TRBJ2-1	ASSLEVASGAYNEQF
.	11	TRBV4-1	TRBJ2-4	ASSQAGGYIQY
few	11	TRBV14	TRBJ1-1	ASSPGPFRRTF
.	11	TRBV11-1	TRBJ1-1	ASRQTGGAKAF
.	13	TRBV5-1	TRBJ1-4	ASSSRQTVNEKLF
.	11	TRBV7-2	TRBJ2-7	ASSRSGPYEQY
.	14	TRBV24-1	TRBJ2-1	ATSDRQDSSYNEQF
.	14	TRBV7-6	TRBJ2-2	ASSLRRQGGTGELF
.	12	TRBV5-1	TRBJ2-2	ASSHGDGPGELF
.	12	TRBV18	TRBJ2-7	ASSPQLDGYEQY
.	14	TRBV18	TRBJ2-7	ASSPQGSGYSYEQY
.	14	TRBV6-5	TRBJ2-3	ASRSARAGGTDTQY
.	10	TRBV29-1	TRBJ1-2	SVSHSYYGYT
.	9	TRBV6-2/TRBV6-3	TRBJ2-7	ASSNSYEQY
.	12	TRBV13	TRBJ2-3	ASTYRDFTDTQY
.	13	TRBV2	TRBJ1-1	ASRLDLRLDTEAF